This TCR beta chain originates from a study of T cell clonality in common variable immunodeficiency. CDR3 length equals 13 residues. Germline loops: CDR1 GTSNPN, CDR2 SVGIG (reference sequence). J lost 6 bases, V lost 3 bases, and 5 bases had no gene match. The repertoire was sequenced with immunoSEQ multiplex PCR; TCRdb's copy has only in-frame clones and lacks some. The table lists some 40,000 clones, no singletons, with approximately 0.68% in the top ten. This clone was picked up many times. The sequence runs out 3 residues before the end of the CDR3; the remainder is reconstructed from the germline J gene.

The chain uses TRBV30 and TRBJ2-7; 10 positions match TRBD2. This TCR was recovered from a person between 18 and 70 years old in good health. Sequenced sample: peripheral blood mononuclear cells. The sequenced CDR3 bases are TGTGCCTGGAGGGCTAGCGGGAGTTCCGAG. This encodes CAWRASGSSE. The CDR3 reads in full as CAWRASGSSEQYF. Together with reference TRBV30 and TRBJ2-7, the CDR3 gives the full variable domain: SQTIHQWPATLVQPVGSPLSLECTVEGTSNPNLYWYRQAAGRGLQLLFYSVGIGQISSEVPQNLSASRPQDRQFILSSKKLLLSDSGFYLCAWRASGSSEQYFGPGTRLTVT.